This T cell receptor (beta chain) was captured in a study of CD8 T cells in ankylosing spondylitis. The study, taken as a whole, reports: A TCR beta motif of 8 or 9 highly homologous variants appeared characteristic of ankylosing spondylitis blood. Disease-linked clones were reportedly significantly enriched in matched ankylosing spondylitis synovial fluid. Prior work had noted some motif variants in reactive arthritis blood and synovial fluid.

In this sample, this clonotype turned up many times. Its cognate antigen is unknown. With 4 bases removed from V and 0 bases from J, the gap between germline ends came to 14 bases. Germline loops: CDR1 SGHRS, CDR2 YFSETQ. CDR3 length equals 16 residues. Molecular-barcoded quantitative 5'-RACE produced these TCR beta libraries. TCRdb called the 5' RACE reads again in MiXCR, with one record for every CDR3 protein. The sample lists some 840,000 distinct CDR3 sequences, over 9.5% occurring once. This clonotype was obtained from a male donor with ankylosing spondylitis. Input material: blood, either unsorted or a sorted T cell fraction (not recorded which). The chain combines TRBV5-1 with TRBJ2-1; D not resolved. The CDR3, as DNA: TGCGCCAGCAGCGTGCTACAGCTTAGCTCCTACAATGAGCAGTTCTTC. Translated, it gives CASSVLQLSSYNEQFF. The variable domain in full, completed from reference TRBV5-1 and TRBJ2-1, reads KAGVTQTPRYLIKTRGQQVTLSCSPISGHRSVSWYQQTPGQGLQFLFEYFSETQRNKGNFPGRFSGRQFSNSRSEMNVSTLELGDSALYLCASSVLQLSSYNEQFFGPGTRLTVL.